One sample yielded the 21 T cell receptor beta chains listed below, sequenced in a study of blood T cell repertoires in COVID-19. Profiling relied on immunoSEQ multiplex PCR, and the TCRdb table lists in-frame clones only, not all of them. The sample lists roughly 190,000 clones; 75% to 90% were seen once. The sequenced sample consisted of peripheral blood. Source of these receptors: a man between 60 and 75 years old with acute or convalescent COVID-19.

This clone is a singleton in its sample. This rearrangement joins TRBV9 to TRBJ2-7; 9 nucleotides line up with TRBD1. Trimming removed 3 bases from V and 0 bases from J; junction bases left unmatched: 7. The CDR3 has 16 residues. CDR1 and CDR2 from the germline V gene are SGDLS and YYNGEE. CDR3 bases: TGTGCCAGCAGCGGAGGACAGGGGACTACCTCCTACGAGCAGTACTTC. It encodes CASSGGQGTTSYEQYF. The full variable domain, with the rest looked up from reference TRBV9 and TRBJ2-7, is DSGVTQTPKHLITATGQRVTLRCSPRSGDLSVYWYQQSLDQGLQFLIQYYNGEERAKGNILERFSAQQFPDLHSELNLSSLELGDSALYFCASSGGQGTTSYEQYFGPGTRLTVT.

The V and J genes are TRBV9 and TRBJ2-1, with 8 bases identical to TRBD1. This CDR3 spans 15 amino acids. Germline V CDR1 and CDR2: SGDLS, YYNGEE. Germline trimming cut 0 bases from V and 1 base from J; bases unmatched to any gene: 0. The CDR3 bases are TGTGCCAGCAGCGTAGACAGGGGGTCCTACAATGAGCAGTTCTTC. Protein: CASSVDRGSYNEQFF.

The chain couples TRBV15 to TRBJ2-1; D unclear. Trimming shortened V by 0 bases and J by 6 bases, and 12 bases separated the two germline ends. The CDR3 is 15 residues long. Germline V gene lookup returns CDR1 LNHNV and CDR2 YYDKDF (reference sequence). The DNA of the CDR3 is TGTGCCACCAGCAGAGATCGAGGAGCCCGCAATGAGCAGTTCTTC. This sequence encodes CATSRDRGARNEQFF. Full variable domain (missing parts from reference TRBV15 and TRBJ2-1): DAMVIQNPRYQVTQFGKPVTLSCSQTLNHNVMYWYQQKSSQAPKLLFHYYDKDFNNEADTPDNFQSRRPNTSFCFLDIRSPGLGDTAMYLCATSRDRGARNEQFFGPGTRLTVL.

This clone has just one count. The J gene is TRBJ2-3, the V gene TRBV5-8; 7 bases align to TRBD2. Germline V lookup: CDR1 SGHTS, CDR2 YDEGEE. The V gene end was trimmed by 4 bases and the J gene end by 2 bases; junction bases not matched to a gene: 7. The CDR3 is made up of 15 amino acids. DNA of the CDR3: TGTGCCAGCAGCATCCTGGGGGGGGTCACAGATACGCAGTATTTT. Its translation is CASSILGGVTDTQYF.

The chain has TRBV21-1 and TRBJ1-5; the table assigns TRBD1, which was not confirmed against the DNA. TRBV21-1 corresponds to a pseudogene. The CDR3 length is 16 residues. CDR3 nucleotide sequence: TGTGCCAGCAGCAAATATAACAGGGGGCGCGGTCAGCCCCAGCATTTT. Translating it yields CASSKYNRGRGQPQHF.

The genes are TRBV28 and TRBJ1-1; 9 nucleotides align to TRBD1. V shed 5 bases and J 7 bases; nucleotides not matched to a gene: 8. The CDR3 runs to 14 residues. The V gene's germline CDR1 is MDHEN and CDR2 SYDVKM. The CDR3 DNA is TGTGCCAGCAGTCTCACAGGGGGCCGGGTTGAAGCTTTCTTT. Translated: CASSLTGGRVEAFF.

The rearrangement uses TRBV27 and TRBJ1-3; a weak D match, TRBD1 (6 bases). The CDR3 extends over 15 amino acids. Trimming stripped 5 bases from V and 2 bases from J, with 13 bases between. Germline V CDR1 and CDR2: MNHEY, SMNVEV (reference sequence). The CDR3 reads CASSKGTYPGNTIYF. CDR3 in DNA: TGTGCCAGCAGTAAAGGGACATACCCTGGAAACACCATATATTTT.

The chain is built from TRBV6-5 and TRBJ1-2, with 7 bases fitting TRBD1. Germline V lookup: CDR1 MNHEY, CDR2 SVGAGI. The CDR3 totals 15 residues. Trimming took 1 base from V and 4 from J; bases not matched to a gene: 6. As DNA, the CDR3 is TGTGCCAGCAGTTACTTTCCGGGACAGAGCTATGGCTACACCTTC. Translated: CASSYFPGQSYGYTF.

The gene calls are TRBV7-9 and TRBJ1-6, with D unresolved. The CDR3 has 14 amino acids. Germline V lookup: CDR1 SEHNR, CDR2 FQNEAQ (reference sequence). V was shortened by 1 base and J by 5 bases, with 6 bases between the two germline ends. The CDR3: CASSLGTDNSPLHF. CDR3 coding DNA: TGTGCCAGCAGCTTAGGCACGGATAATTCACCCCTCCACTTT.

The V and J genes are TRBV3-1 (or the pseudogene TRBV3-2) and TRBJ1-6; 7 nucleotides align to TRBD1. The germline CDR1 and CDR2 sequences are LGHDT and YNNKEL (reference sequence). The CDR3 is made up of 15 amino acids. The junction had 10 bases not matched to a gene; V was cut back by 4 bases and J by 10 bases. The CDR3 reads CASSPEQGTWSPLHF. The CDR3 coding sequence is TGTGCCAGCAGCCCGGAACAGGGGACTTGGTCACCCCTCCACTTT.

The sample holds a few counts of this clone. V and J are TRBV6-5 and TRBJ1-2; D is possibly TRBD1 (5 bases). V lost 0 bases and J 7 bases, leaving 12 bases between the germline ends. CDR3 length: 14 residues. CDR1 and CDR2 (germline): MNHEY, SVGAGI. The CDR3 protein is CASSYSGRAGGYTF. CDR3 nucleotides: TGTGCCAGCAGTTACTCGGGCAGGGCTGGTGGCTACACCTTC.

This clone has only a few counts. This chain connects TRBV21-1 to TRBJ1-4; TRBD1 reflects the table's D call only, with no check against the DNA. TRBV21-1 is given as a pseudogene. The CDR3 length is 14 residues. The CDR3 bases are TGTGCCAGCAACCCCCGGGACAGGGCGGAAAAACTGTTTTTT. Its protein product is CASNPRDRAEKLFF.

The J gene is TRBJ2-3, the V gene TRBV6-4; 11 bases are a match to TRBD2. Germline CDR1 MRHNA, CDR2 SNTAGT. The CDR3 consists of 15 residues. V lost 3 bases, J lost 3 bases, and 2 bases stayed unmatched. CDR3 bases: TGTGCCAGCAGTGAACTAGCGGGGGCTACAGATACGCAGTATTTT. This gives the protein CASSELAGATDTQYF.

This clone showed up just a few times. The chain links TRBV27 to TRBJ1-6, with 8 positions matching TRBD1. V dropped 4 bases and J dropped 9; count of bases not matched to a gene: 5. CDR1 MNHEY and CDR2 SMNVEV come from the germline V gene (reference sequence). CDR3 length equals 14 residues. DNA of the CDR3: TGTGCCAGCAGTTCTCCCGACAGGGGTTCACCCCTCCACTTT. Translating it yields CASSSPDRGSPLHF.

The rearrangement uses TRBV7-2 and TRBJ1-1; 9 bases align to TRBD1. Losses at the gene ends were 1 base for V and 1 base for J; bases not matched to a gene: 1. The CDR3 is 15 residues long. Germline CDR1 SGHTA, CDR2 FQGNSA. CDR3 in DNA: TGTGCCAGCAGCTTAGACAGGGGGCCGAACACTGAAGCTTTCTTT. This codes for CASSLDRGPNTEAFF. The entire variable domain, with the rest obtained from reference TRBV7-2 and TRBJ1-1, is as follows: GAGVSQSPSNKVTEKGKDVELRCDPISGHTALYWYRQSLGQGLEFLIYFQGNSAPDKSGLPSDRFSAERTGGSVSTLTIQRTQQEDSAVYLCASSLDRGPNTEAFFGQGTRLTVV.

V and J are TRBV19 and TRBJ1-5; D unclear. This CDR3 is 14 amino acids long. Germline V gene lookup returns CDR1 LNHDA and CDR2 SQIVND (reference sequence). V was pared by 6 bases and J by 3 bases, with 12 bases between. The CDR3 sequence: CASREGVFNQPQHF. The CDR3 region has the DNA TGTGCCAGTAGGGAGGGAGTATTCAATCAGCCCCAGCATTTT. Using reference TRBV19 and TRBJ1-5 for the parts outside the CDR3, the full variable domain is DGGITQSPKYLFRKEGQNVTLSCEQNLNHDAMYWYRQDPGQGLRLIYYSQIVNDFQKGDIAEGYSVSREKKESFPLTVTSAQKNPTAFYLCASREGVFNQPQHFGDGTRLSIL.

The chain recombines TRBV6-5 with TRBJ2-7, with D maybe TRBD2 (5 bases). V was pared by 5 bases and J by 3 bases, with 14 bases between. Germline V lookup: CDR1 MNHEY, CDR2 SVGAGI. CDR3 length: 14 residues. The DNA for the CDR3 is TGTGCCAGCAGTAAATGGCGGGCGGACTACGAGCAGTACTTC. It translates to CASSKWRADYEQYF.

This sequence joins TRBV7-3 and TRBJ2-2; D is ambiguous. The CDR3 consists of 13 residues. Trimming stripped 2 bases from V and 5 bases from J, with 6 bases between. Germline CDR1 reads SGHTA; CDR2 reads FQGTGA. CDR3 DNA: TGTGCCAGCAGCTTACCCCCGACCGGGGAGCTGTTTTTT. As protein: CASSLPPTGELFF. The variable domain in full, with the rest retrieved from reference TRBV7-3 and TRBJ2-2, is GAGVSQTPSNKVTEKGKYVELRCDPISGHTALYWYRQSLGQGPEFLIYFQGTGAADDSGLPNDRFFAVRPEGSVSTLKIQRTERGDSAVYLCASSLPPTGELFFGEGSRLTVL.

This clone was picked up a small number of times. The genes are TRBV9 and TRBJ1-1; 7 positions match TRBD1. The germline CDR1 and CDR2 sequences are SGDLS and YYNGEE. The CDR3 runs to 12 residues. The J segment lost 6 bases and the V segment lost 7 bases, leaving 6 bases of the junction unmatched. The CDR3 is CASQGEFSEAFF. CDR3 in DNA: TGTGCCAGCCAGGGGGAGTTTTCTGAAGCTTTCTTT.

V gene TRBV15 combines with J gene TRBJ2-2; TRBD1 matches at 7 bases. The CDR3 contains 18 residues. V shed 3 bases and J 1 base; nucleotides not matched to a gene: 11. CDR1 LNHNV and CDR2 YYDKDF come from the germline V gene (reference sequence). CDR3 region: CATSSLRQGFGNTGELFF. CDR3 nucleotides: TGTGCCACCAGCAGTTTAAGACAGGGTTTTGGGAACACCGGGGAGCTGTTTTTT. Full variable domain (missing parts from reference TRBV15 and TRBJ2-2): DAMVIQNPRYQVTQFGKPVTLSCSQTLNHNVMYWYQQKSSQAPKLLFHYYDKDFNNEADTPDNFQSRRPNTSFCFLDIRSPGLGDTAMYLCATSSLRQGFGNTGELFFGEGSRLTVL.

This clone was picked up many times. V is TRBV29-1 and J is TRBJ1-3, with D possibly being TRBD1 (5 bases). The germline V gene has CDR1 SQVTM and CDR2 ANQGSEA. This CDR3 is 11 amino acids long. V was cut by 6 bases and J by 8 bases, with 11 bases left in between. The CDR3 protein is CSVRDSDTIYF. The CDR3 DNA follows: TGCAGCGTGCGGGACTCAGACACCATATATTTT.